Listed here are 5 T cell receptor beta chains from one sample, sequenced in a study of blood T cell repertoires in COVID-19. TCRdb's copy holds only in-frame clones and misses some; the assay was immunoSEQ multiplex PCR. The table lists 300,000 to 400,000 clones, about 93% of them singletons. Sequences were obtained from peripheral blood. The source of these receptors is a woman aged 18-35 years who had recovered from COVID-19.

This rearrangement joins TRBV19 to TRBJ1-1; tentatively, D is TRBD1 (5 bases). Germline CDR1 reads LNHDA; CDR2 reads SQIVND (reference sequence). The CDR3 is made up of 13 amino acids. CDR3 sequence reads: CAGGSGRGTEAFF. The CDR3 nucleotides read TGTGCTGGGGGGTCGGGTAGAGGCACTGAAGCTTTCTTT.

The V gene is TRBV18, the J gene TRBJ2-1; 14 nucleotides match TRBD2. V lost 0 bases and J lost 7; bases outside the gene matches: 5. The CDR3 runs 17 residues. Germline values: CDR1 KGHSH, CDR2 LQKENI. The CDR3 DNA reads TGTGCCAGCTCACCACCCCGACTAGCGGGAGGGCCTAATGAGCAGTTCTTC. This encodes CASSPPRLAGGPNEQFF.

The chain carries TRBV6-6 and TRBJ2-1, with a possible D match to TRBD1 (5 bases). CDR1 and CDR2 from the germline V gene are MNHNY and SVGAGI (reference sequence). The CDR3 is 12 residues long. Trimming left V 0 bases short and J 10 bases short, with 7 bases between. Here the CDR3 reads CASSYSRQEQFF. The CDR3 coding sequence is TGTGCCAGCAGTTACTCGAGACAGGAGCAGTTCTTC.

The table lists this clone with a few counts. CDR3 loop: CASSLGTVSTNEKLFF. The CDR3 bases are TGTGCCAGTAGTCTCGGGACAGTTTCAACTAATGAAAAACTGTTTTTT. The genes are TRBV19 and TRBJ1-4; 7 bases match TRBD1. The CDR3 length is 16 residues. The V gene end was trimmed by 5 bases and the J gene end by 0 bases; junction bases not matched to a gene: 6. Germline loops: CDR1 LNHDA, CDR2 SQIVND (reference sequence).

CDR3 sequence (DNA): TGCGCCAGCAGCCAAGATCTCATAGCGGGGGTAGATGAGCAGTTCTTC. It encodes CASSQDLIAGVDEQFF. This chain links TRBV4-3 with TRBJ2-1; 9 bases are shared with TRBD2. The CDR3 has 16 amino acids. Trimming cost V 0 bases and J 8 bases; bases outside gene matches: 8. Per germline, CDR1 LGHNA and CDR2 YSLEER.